Listed below are T cell receptor beta chains from one sample, sequenced in a study of T cells in Graves' hyperthyroidism and ophthalmopathy. One entry per CDR3 protein, called by TCRdb with MiXCR from the multiplex PCR reads. The data show just under 750,000 distinct CDR3 sequences, roughly a third seen once. Sequencing was performed on blood. These TCRs come from a woman between 40 and 55 years old with Graves' hyperthyroidism. Both conserved end residues are part of each CDR3. The order of the fields is clone size, J gene, D gene, V gene, CDR3 DNA, CDR3 protein. The D gene is left open where the match is weak. Clone size is given for some rows only: seen once, a few or many times, or a class if the clone is expanded.

. | TRBJ1-4 | . | TRBV6-1 | TGTGCCAGCAGTACCACCCCGGGGGCTAATGAAAAACTGTTTTTT | CASSTTPGANEKLFF
. | TRBJ2-1 | . | TRBV10-1 | TGCGCCAGCAGTGGGGCCACAGCCCGCCGAGAGCAGTTCTTC | CASSGATARREQFF
. | TRBJ2-7 | . | TRBV9 | TGTGCCAGCGGCGGGGGTAGGGGGGGCCTCGAGCAGTACTTC | CASGGGRGGLEQYF
. | TRBJ2-5 | TRBD1 | TRBV7-8 | TGTGCCAGCAGCTCAAGACAGGGACGGGGAAAAGAGACCCAGTACTTC | CASSSRQGRGKETQYF
many | TRBJ1-6 | . | TRBV5-6 | TGTGCCAGCAGCTTGTGGCGGACACTCAATTCACCCCTCCACTTT | CASSLWRTLNSPLHF
. | TRBJ1-1 | . | TRBV3-1 | TGTGCCAGCAGCCTAGACAGCATCACTGAAGCTTTCTTT | CASSLDSITEAFF
few | TRBJ1-3 | . | TRBV12-3/TRBV12-4 | TGTGCCAGCAGTTTCGGCGGGGGCTCTGGAAACACCATATATTTT | CASSFGGGSGNTIYF
. | TRBJ1-2 | . | TRBV2 | TGTGCCAGCAGGGAGCGTGGCTACACCTTC | CASRERGYTF
once | TRBJ1-5 | . | TRBV24-1 | . | CATSDSSGRLEQFFGPGTRPQHF
few | TRBJ1-4 | TRBD1 | TRBV11-2 | TGTGCCAGCAGCGTTAGGCAGGGGGCGGAAAAACTGTTTTTT | CASSVRQGAEKLFF
many | TRBJ1-1 | TRBD1 | TRBV29-1 | TGCAGCGTTGACTCGGCGGGACAGGGGCGGGCGCTATGGTCGAACACTGAAGCTTTCTTT | CSVDSAGQGRALWSNTEAFF
. | TRBJ2-3 | . | TRBV7-2 | TGTGCCGAAGGGAGAGGGGGGCAGTATTTT | CAEGRGGQYF
. | TRBJ1-1 | . | TRBV20-1 | TGCAGTGCTAGCAGGGCTTTCTTT | CSASRAFF
many | TRBJ1-5 | . | TRBV7-9 | TGTGCCAGCAGTAAGTCGGATAGCAATCAGCCCCAGCATTTT | CASSKSDSNQPQHF
. | TRBJ2-7 | . | TRBV20-1 | TGCAGTGCGAGACCTAGACTAGGGGCCTTTGACGAGCAGTACTTC | CSARPRLGAFDEQYF
. | TRBJ1-2 | . | TRBV19 | TGTGCCAGTGGACCTCCTGGGGGGTGGGCTCGTGGCTACACCTTC | CASGPPGGWARGYTF
few | TRBJ1-2 | . | TRBV24-1 | TGTGCCACCAGTGATCTCTGGGCGCTCGATGGCTACACCTTC | CATSDLWALDGYTF
. | TRBJ1-4 | TRBD1 | TRBV5-5 | TGTGCCAGCAGCTTCACTGGGACAGGGAAGGAAGAAAAACTGTTTTTT | CASSFTGTGKEEKLFF
many | TRBJ1-2 | . | TRBV20-1 | TGCAGTGCCGACTTACAGGGACAAGGGGGCTACACCTTC | CSADLQGQGGYTF
few | TRBJ1-4 | TRBD1 | TRBV7-2 | TGTGCCAGCAGCTCCGACTCTTACGGGACAGGGAATGAAAAACTGTTTTTT | CASSSDSYGTGNEKLFF
few | TRBJ1-5 | TRBD1 | TRBV2 | TGTGCCAGCAAAATGGGACAGGGACCCAATGAACCCCAGCATTTT | CASKMGQGPNEPQHF
. | TRBJ2-7 | . | TRBV6-2/TRBV6-3 | TGTGCCAGCAGTTACGTCGGACCCTACGAGCAGTACTTC | CASSYVGPYEQYF
few | TRBJ1-6 | . | TRBV2 | TGTGCCAGCTCACCGTCTGACGGGGATTCACCCCTCCACTTT | CASSPSDGDSPLHF
many | TRBJ1-2 | . | TRBV5-1 | TGCGCCAGCAGGCGCGGGACGGACAACTATGGCTACACCTTC | CASRRGTDNYGYTF
few | TRBJ1-5 | TRBD1 | TRBV20-1 | TGCAGTGCCCAGGACAGGGTTGGCGATCAGCCCCAGCATTTT | CSAQDRVGDQPQHF
many | TRBJ2-7 | . | TRBV29-1 | TGCAGCGTTAAAGCCGTTCCCTACGAGCAGTACTTC | CSVKAVPYEQYF
many | TRBJ1-4 | . | TRBV7-2 | TGTGCCAGCAGCTTAGGGGGGGGGCAGTATGAAAAACTGTTTTTT | CASSLGGGQYEKLFF
many | TRBJ1-1 | . | TRBV6-5 | TGTGCCAGCAGTTACGTGCTAGGCACTGAAGCTTTCTTT | CASSYVLGTEAFF
many | TRBJ1-5 | . | TRBV7-8 | TGTGCCAGCAGCCCCGTCTATAGCAATCAGCCCCAGCATTTT | CASSPVYSNQPQHF
. | TRBJ1-6 | . | TRBV2 | TGTGCCAGCAGTTTAACGGGGTTGTTCAATTCACCCCTCCACTTT | CASSLTGLFNSPLHF
many | TRBJ1-2 | . | TRBV12-3/TRBV12-4 | TGTGCCAGCAGTTTAGGGGACGGTGGCTACACCTTC | CASSLGDGGYTF
many | TRBJ2-7 | . | TRBV7-9 | TGTGCCAGCATTGGGGACGGTCCTTCTGACGAGCAGTACTTC | CASIGDGPSDEQYF
once | TRBJ1-1 | . | TRBV29-1 | TGTGCCTGGAGTGGAGACAGGCTGAACACTGAAGCTTTCTTT | CAWSGDRLNTEAFF
many | TRBJ1-1 | . | TRBV29-1 | TGCAGCGAAAACAGGGTACGAAACACTGAAGCTTTCTTT | CSENRVRNTEAFF
. | TRBJ2-2 | TRBD2 | TRBV10-3 | TGTGCCAGCAAACCTAGCGGGGGGTCCTCCGGGGAGCTGTTTTTT | CASKPSGGSSGELFF